This TCR beta chain derives from a study of blood T cell repertoires in COVID-19. Across the whole study: The samples span acute and convalescent COVID-19 from the United States, Italy and Spain. Sample material is recorded as cDNA or gDNA derived from T cells, B-cell-depleted T cells, or PBMCs.

In the original workflow: From reference gene primer amplification, estimates of nucleated cell counts were derived. Generated by immunoSEQ multiplex PCR, the TCRdb table keeps only in-frame clones and is missing some. V and J calls and clone size come straight from that table; D and trimming were deduced from the DNA. The sample carries 120,000 to 150,000 clones, roughly 80% recorded once. This sequence was found in a man in his fifties or sixties with active or convalescent COVID-19. Sequenced material: peripheral blood.

DNA of the CDR3: TGTGCCAGCAGCCCCCTGACTACCCAAGAGACCCAGTACTTC. This encodes CASSPLTTQETQYF. This sequence joins TRBV3-1 (or the pseudogene TRBV3-2) and TRBJ2-5; weak D call: TRBD2 (5 bases). The germline CDR1 and CDR2 sequences are LGHDT and YNNKEL (reference sequence). V was clipped by 4 bases and J by 1 base, with 10 bases between them. This CDR3 is 14 amino acids long.